Given below is one T cell receptor beta chain in context. The antigen is undetermined. This specimen includes other DNA sequences encoding the same CDR3. Profiled with immunoSEQ multiplex PCR; TCRdb holds only in-frame clones, not every one. Altogether millions of clones are present, less than 95% being singletons, with the ten largest covering 0.9% to 1.4%. The source of the sample is a study of shared clonotypes between healthy human individuals. Naive CD8 cells were CD45RO-negative, positively selected for CCR7, excluding terminally differentiated effector memory CD45RA+ cells. Study-wide results and caveats: Few donors limited the genetic and exposure-history diversity represented. In several donors, around 4.5% of naive CD4 clonotypes appeared in common.

This sequence originates from a man between 18 and 35 years old in good health. Sequenced material: naive CD8+ T cells sorted from blood.

The CDR3 nucleotides are TGTGCCAGCAGCCCCGGGGGGGGAACTGAAGCTTTCTTT. Encoded protein: CASSPGGGTEAFF. This chain joins TRBV7-9 and TRBJ1-1; possible D gene TRBD1, 5 bases. Per germline, CDR1 SEHNR and CDR2 FQNEAQ (reference sequence). There are 13 residues in the CDR3. Trimming took off 5 bases at V and 5 bases at J, with 12 bases between the two ends.